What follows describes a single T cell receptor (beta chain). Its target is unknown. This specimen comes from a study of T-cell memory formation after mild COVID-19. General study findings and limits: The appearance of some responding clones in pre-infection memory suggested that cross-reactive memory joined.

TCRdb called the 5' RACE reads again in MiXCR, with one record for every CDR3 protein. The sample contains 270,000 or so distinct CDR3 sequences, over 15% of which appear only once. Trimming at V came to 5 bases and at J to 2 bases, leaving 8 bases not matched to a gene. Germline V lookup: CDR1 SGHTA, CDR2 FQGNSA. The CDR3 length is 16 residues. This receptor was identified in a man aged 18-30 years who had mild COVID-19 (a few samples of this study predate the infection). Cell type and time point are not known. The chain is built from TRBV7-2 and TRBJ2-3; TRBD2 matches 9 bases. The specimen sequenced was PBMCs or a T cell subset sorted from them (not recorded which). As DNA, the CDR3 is TGTGCCAGCAGCCAGGTAGCGGGGGAGGTCACAGATACGCAGTATTTT. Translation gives CASSQVAGEVTDTQYF.